This is a list of T cell receptor beta chains from one sample in a study of CD8 T cells in ankylosing spondylitis. One entry per CDR3 protein, called by TCRdb with MiXCR from the 5' RACE reads. The sample lists under 85,000 distinct CDR3 sequences; about 5% were seen once. The source material was blood, either unsorted or a sorted T cell fraction (not recorded which). The receptor source for this set is a male donor with ankylosing spondylitis or in good health (not recorded which). Both conserved end residues are part of each CDR3. A D gene is named only where the DNA matches it firmly. Clone size is not always given. Where it is, it says once, few, many or a class for expanded clones.

V: TRBV3-1; D: NA; J: TRBJ2-6; size: many; DNA: TGTGCCAGCAGCCAAGTTAGTAGCCGAACCTCTGGGGCCAACGTCCTGACTTTC; CDR3: CASSQVSSRTSGANVLTF
V: TRBV5-1; D: TRBD2; J: TRBJ2-3; size: many; DNA: TGCGCCAGCAGCTTGGCCAGGATGGCGGGGGGGCCAGATACGCAGTATTTT; CDR3: CASSLARMAGGPDTQYF
V: TRBV20-1; D: TRBD1; J: TRBJ2-2; size: many; DNA: TGCAGTGCCCATCCGACAGGGTTCGGGGAGCTGTTTTTT; CDR3: CSAHPTGFGELFF
V: TRBV5-1; D: NA; J: TRBJ1-5; size: medium-sized; DNA: TGCGCCAGCAGCCCAGGGGAGAAGGATCAGCCCCAGCATTTT; CDR3: CASSPGEKDQPQHF
V: TRBV28; D: NA; J: TRBJ1-3; size: few; DNA: TGTGCCAGCAGTTTCTCGGCAGGTGAATACTCTGGAAACACCATATATTTT; CDR3: CASSFSAGEYSGNTIYF
V: TRBV4-2; D: NA; J: TRBJ2-7; size: many; DNA: TGTGCCAGCAGCCAAGGGGCTGGAGGGTTGACCTACGAGCAGTACTTC; CDR3: CASSQGAGGLTYEQYF
V: TRBV6-2/TRBV6-3; D: NA; J: TRBJ2-1; size: many; DNA: TGTGCCAGCAGTCCTAGGAGAGGGGGAGCCTACAATGAGCAGTTCTTC; CDR3: CASSPRRGGAYNEQFF
V: TRBV12-3/TRBV12-4; D: NA; J: TRBJ1-5; size: many; DNA: TGTGCCAGCAGTTTAAGGGGCGTGGATGGTCAGCCCCAGCATTTT; CDR3: CASSLRGVDGQPQHF
V: TRBV18; D: TRBD1; J: TRBJ2-3; size: many; DNA: TGTGCCAGCTCACCCAGCCAACAGGGGACAGATACGCAGTATTTT; CDR3: CASSPSQQGTDTQYF
V: TRBV28; D: TRBD2; J: TRBJ2-7; size: many; DNA: TGTGCCAGCAGTTTTGGGACTAGCAACTACGAGCAGTACTTC; CDR3: CASSFGTSNYEQYF
V: TRBV12-3/TRBV12-4; D: NA; J: TRBJ1-1; size: many; DNA: TGTGCCAGCAGTTTAGGTCCCCCGAACAGTGAAGCTTTCTTT; CDR3: CASSLGPPNSEAFF
V: TRBV12-5; D: NA; J: TRBJ1-1; size: many; DNA: TGTGCTAGTGGTTTGGTGGGTACCGAAGCTTTCTTT; CDR3: CASGLVGTEAFF
V: TRBV5-1; D: NA; J: TRBJ1-1; size: many; DNA: TGCGCCAGCAGCTTGGAGCCGAACACTGAAGCTTTCTTT; CDR3: CASSLEPNTEAFF
V: TRBV20-1; D: TRBD1; J: TRBJ2-3; size: many; DNA: TGCAGTGCTAGAGTCCAGGGGGCGTCAGATACGCAGTATTTT; CDR3: CSARVQGASDTQYF
V: TRBV7-2; D: NA; J: TRBJ2-7; size: NA; DNA: TGTGCCAGCAGCATCAGGGACTTGTCCTACGAGCAGTACTTC; CDR3: CASSIRDLSYEQYF
V: TRBV10-3; D: TRBD2; J: TRBJ2-5; size: NA; DNA: TGTGCCATCAGGCCGGGACTAAAAGAGACCCAGTACTTC; CDR3: CAIRPGLKETQYF
V: TRBV7-9; D: NA; J: TRBJ2-7; size: many; DNA: TGTGCCAGCCGTTTCAGAGCGGACGGGGAGCAGTACTTC; CDR3: CASRFRADGEQYF
V: TRBV27; D: NA; J: TRBJ2-1; size: NA; DNA: TGTGCCAGCAGTTTAGAAGTCGGCAATGAGCAGTTCTTC; CDR3: CASSLEVGNEQFF
V: TRBV20-1; D: TRBD2; J: TRBJ2-5; size: many; DNA: TGCAGTGCTAGAGAATGGGGGGGGACAGAGACCCAGTACTTC; CDR3: CSAREWGGTETQYF
V: TRBV10-3; D: TRBD2; J: TRBJ2-1; size: many; DNA: TGTGCCATCAGAACTAGCGGGGGGCCATATGAGCAGTTCTTC; CDR3: CAIRTSGGPYEQFF
V: TRBV28; D: NA; J: TRBJ1-6; size: many; DNA: TGTGCCAGCAAGGGGAACTATAATTCACCCCTCCACTTT; CDR3: CASKGNYNSPLHF
V: TRBV15; D: NA; J: TRBJ1-2; size: many; DNA: TGTGCCACCAGCAGAGATCGGGCCTCAGGAGGGCTTTATGGCTACACCTTC; CDR3: CATSRDRASGGLYGYTF
V: TRBV7-2; D: TRBD1; J: TRBJ2-1; size: few; DNA: TGTGCCAGCAGCTTACTACAGGGGGGCAATGAGCAGTTCTTC; CDR3: CASSLLQGGNEQFF
V: TRBV24-1; D: NA; J: TRBJ1-4; size: many; DNA: TGTGCCCCCCCAGACGGCACAGATAATGAAAAACTGTTTTTT; CDR3: CAPPDGTDNEKLFF
V: TRBV5-1; D: NA; J: TRBJ1-5; size: many; DNA: TGCGCCAGCTCCTCTGGGCAGGGAAGCAATCAGCCCCAGCATTTT; CDR3: CASSSGQGSNQPQHF
V: TRBV11-2; D: TRBD1; J: TRBJ2-1; size: few; DNA: TGTGCCAGCAGCTCCCCGGGACAGGGGAACAATGAGCAGTTCTTC; CDR3: CASSSPGQGNNEQFF
V: TRBV19; D: NA; J: TRBJ1-1; size: NA; DNA: TGTGCCAGTAGTATGAGTTGGGGGCCTGAAGCTTTCTTT; CDR3: CASSMSWGPEAFF
V: TRBV3-1; D: NA; J: TRBJ1-1; size: many; DNA: TGTGCCAGCAGCCAGACCTCGGGCACTGAAGCTTTCTTT; CDR3: CASSQTSGTEAFF
V: TRBV6-5; D: NA; J: TRBJ2-7; size: NA; DNA: TGTGCCAGCAGTTACTCGCAGGGGAACCCCTACGAGCAGTACTTC; CDR3: CASSYSQGNPYEQYF
V: TRBV29-1; D: NA; J: TRBJ2-3; size: many; DNA: TGCAGCGTTGAAAACAGGGACAGCACAGATACGCAGTATTTT; CDR3: CSVENRDSTDTQYF
V: TRBV12-3/TRBV12-4; D: NA; J: TRBJ1-2; size: many; DNA: TGTGCCAGCAGTTTAGGCCAGGGATTCGACTATGGCTACACCTTC; CDR3: CASSLGQGFDYGYTF
V: TRBV6-5; D: NA; J: TRBJ1-3; size: many; DNA: TGTGCCAGCAGTCACAGGGTTAAGGACTCTGGAAACACCATATATTTT; CDR3: CASSHRVKDSGNTIYF
V: TRBV12-3/TRBV12-4; D: NA; J: TRBJ2-7; size: many; DNA: TGTGCCAGCAGTTTAGCAGGGGGCTACGAGCAGTACTTC; CDR3: CASSLAGGYEQYF
V: TRBV12-3/TRBV12-4; D: TRBD1; J: TRBJ2-5; size: many; DNA: TGTGCCAGCACCCTGGGGCGAGGGACAGGGGGCGGAGAGACCCAGTACTTC; CDR3: CASTLGRGTGGGETQYF
V: TRBV20-1; D: NA; J: TRBJ2-2; size: many; DNA: TGCAGTGCTAGTTATCTTAGGTTCGGATCCACCGGGGAGCTGTTTTTT; CDR3: CSASYLRFGSTGELFF
V: TRBV20-1; D: TRBD1; J: TRBJ2-7; size: many; DNA: TGCAGTGCTAGAGATATCCCCCGATCAGGGGGCTTTACCCACGAGCAGTACTTC; CDR3: CSARDIPRSGGFTHEQYF
V: TRBV7-9; D: NA; J: TRBJ1-2; size: many; DNA: TGTGCCAGCAGCTTTCTTGCAGGGTCCCTGGAGGGCTACACCTTC; CDR3: CASSFLAGSLEGYTF
V: TRBV5-1; D: NA; J: TRBJ1-5; size: many; DNA: TGCGCCAGCAGCTTGGACAGTTATAGCAATCAGCCCCAGCATTTT; CDR3: CASSLDSYSNQPQHF
V: TRBV20-1; D: TRBD2; J: TRBJ2-7; size: many; DNA: TGCAGTGCTAGAGATGGGGCTAGCGGGGCCTACGAGCAGTACTTC; CDR3: CSARDGASGAYEQYF
V: TRBV20-1; D: NA; J: TRBJ2-7; size: many; DNA: TGCAGTGCTGCACAGGGAAACGAGCAGTACTTC; CDR3: CSAAQGNEQYF
V: TRBV5-5; D: NA; J: TRBJ1-6; size: many; DNA: TGTGCCAGCAGCGTGGCAGGGTTGGACAATTCACCCCTCCACTTT; CDR3: CASSVAGLDNSPLHF
V: TRBV11-2; D: NA; J: TRBJ2-5; size: many; DNA: TGTGCCAGCAGCTCCCGCCAAGAGACCCAGTACTTC; CDR3: CASSSRQETQYF
V: TRBV27; D: TRBD1; J: TRBJ1-1; size: many; DNA: TGTGCCAGCAGCGAGACAGGGGCGAACACTGAAGCTTTCTTT; CDR3: CASSETGANTEAFF
V: TRBV5-1; D: NA; J: TRBJ2-6; size: many; DNA: TGCGCCAGCAGCTTGTGGGGTGCCTCCTCTGGGGCCAACGTCCTGACTTTC; CDR3: CASSLWGASSGANVLTF
V: TRBV18; D: NA; J: TRBJ1-2; size: many; DNA: TGTGCCAGCTCACGGGAGACAGGAGAATATGGCTACACCTTC; CDR3: CASSRETGEYGYTF
V: TRBV29-1; D: NA; J: TRBJ2-7; size: many; DNA: TGCAGCGTTGTATGGGTAGACTACGAGCAGTACTTC; CDR3: CSVVWVDYEQYF
V: TRBV28; D: TRBD1; J: TRBJ2-7; size: many; DNA: TGTGCCAGCAGTTCGGGACAGCTAGTCTCCTACGAGCAGTACTTC; CDR3: CASSSGQLVSYEQYF
V: TRBV20-1; D: NA; J: TRBJ2-1; size: many; DNA: TGCAGTTCGTCGATTCCTAGTAGAATCTCGAGCTCCTACAATGAGCAGTTCTTC; CDR3: CSSSIPSRISSSYNEQFF
V: TRBV7-3; D: TRBD2; J: TRBJ2-2; size: many; DNA: TGTGCCAGCAGCTTAAGTCCGGGGGGGACCGGGGAGCTGTTTTTT; CDR3: CASSLSPGGTGELFF
V: TRBV5-1; D: NA; J: TRBJ2-7; size: many; DNA: TGCGCCAGCAGGATGCAGACCAGCTCCTACGAGCAGTACTTC; CDR3: CASRMQTSSYEQYF
V: TRBV6-2/TRBV6-3; D: NA; J: TRBJ2-7; size: many; DNA: TGTGCCAGCCAACTTGGGAGAACTGGACTGCGGTACGAGCAGTACTTC; CDR3: CASQLGRTGLRYEQYF
V: TRBV7-2; D: NA; J: TRBJ2-1; size: many; DNA: TGTGCCAGCACCGCAACGGGACGGCTTTACAATGAGCAGTTCTTC; CDR3: CASTATGRLYNEQFF